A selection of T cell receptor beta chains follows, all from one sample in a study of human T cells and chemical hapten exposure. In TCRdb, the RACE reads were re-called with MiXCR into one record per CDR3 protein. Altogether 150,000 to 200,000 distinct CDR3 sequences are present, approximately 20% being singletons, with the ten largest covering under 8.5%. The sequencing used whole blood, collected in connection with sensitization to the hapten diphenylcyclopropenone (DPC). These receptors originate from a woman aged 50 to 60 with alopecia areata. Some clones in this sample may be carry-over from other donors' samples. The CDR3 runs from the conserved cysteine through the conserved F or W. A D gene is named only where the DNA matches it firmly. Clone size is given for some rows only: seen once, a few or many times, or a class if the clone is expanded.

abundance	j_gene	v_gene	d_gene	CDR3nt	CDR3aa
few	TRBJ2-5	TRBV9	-	TGTGCCAGCAGCGTAAGAGGTGGCACAACCCAAGAGACCCAGTACTTC	CASSVRGGTTQETQYF
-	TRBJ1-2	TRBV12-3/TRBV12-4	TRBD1	TGTGCCAGCAGTCCGGGACAGGCGCCGGGCTACACCTTC	CASSPGQAPGYTF
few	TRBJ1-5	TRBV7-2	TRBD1	TGTGCCAGCAGCTACAGGGGGCAACCTCAGCCCCAGCATTTT	CASSYRGQPQPQHF
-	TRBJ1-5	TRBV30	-	TGCTGGGGGGGTGGAATTGGAGTTTATAGCAATCAGCCCCAGCATTTT	CWGGGIGVYSNQPQHF
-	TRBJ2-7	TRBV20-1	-	TGCAGTGCTAGACCAGACCGCTTCGAGCAGTACTTC	CSARPDRFEQYF
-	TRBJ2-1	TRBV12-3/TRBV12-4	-	TGTGCCAGCAGTCTCGGGACTCCCTACAATGAGCAGTTCTTC	CASSLGTPYNEQFF
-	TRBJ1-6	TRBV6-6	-	TGTGCCAGCAGGAAACAGGGAAGCTCCTATAATTCACCCCTCCACTTT	CASRKQGSSYNSPLHF
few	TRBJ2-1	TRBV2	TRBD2	TGTGCCAGCAGTGAAGGACTAGCGCTCAATGAGCAGTTCTTC	CASSEGLALNEQFF
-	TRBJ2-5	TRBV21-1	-	TGTGCCAGCAGCAAAAGGGGTAGCGGGAGCCAAGAGACCCAGTACTTC	CASSKRGSGSQETQYF
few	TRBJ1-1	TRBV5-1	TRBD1	TGCGCCAGCAGCTTCCGGGACAGTAATGAAGCTTTCTTT	CASSFRDSNEAFF
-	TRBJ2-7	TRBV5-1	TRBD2	TGCGCCAGCAGCCGGGAGGGGCTAGCTCCAGACGAGCAGTACTTC	CASSREGLAPDEQYF
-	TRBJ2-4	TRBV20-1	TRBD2	TGCAGTGCTCCGTTTAGCGGGACGGACATTCAGTACTTC	CSAPFSGTDIQYF
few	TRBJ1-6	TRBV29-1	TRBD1	TGCAGCGTTGAAACAGGGGGGAATTCACCCCTCCACTTT	CSVETGGNSPLHF
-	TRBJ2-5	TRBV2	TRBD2	TGTGCCAGCGGGCGGACTAGCGGGACGTCGGAGACCCAGTACTTC	CASGRTSGTSETQYF
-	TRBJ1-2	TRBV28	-	TGTGCCAGCAGTTTGGAGGGTTACTATGGCTACACCTTC	CASSLEGYYGYTF
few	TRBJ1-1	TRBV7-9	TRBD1	TGTGCCAGCAGCTTTGGGGACAGGGGCACTGAAGCTTTCTTT	CASSFGDRGTEAFF
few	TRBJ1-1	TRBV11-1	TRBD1	TGTGCCAGCAGCTGGACAGGGGACACTGAAGCTTTCTTT	CASSWTGDTEAFF